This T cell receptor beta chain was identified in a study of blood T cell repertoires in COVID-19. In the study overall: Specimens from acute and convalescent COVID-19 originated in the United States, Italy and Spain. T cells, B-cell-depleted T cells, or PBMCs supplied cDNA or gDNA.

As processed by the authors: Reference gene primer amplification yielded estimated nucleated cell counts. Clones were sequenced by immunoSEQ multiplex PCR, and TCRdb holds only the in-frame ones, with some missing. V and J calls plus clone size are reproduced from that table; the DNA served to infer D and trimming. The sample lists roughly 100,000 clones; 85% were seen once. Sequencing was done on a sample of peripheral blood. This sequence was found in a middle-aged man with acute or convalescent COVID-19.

CDR3 bases: TGTGCCAGCAGTTCCCTGGGACTAGCGGCCGGGGAGCTGTTTTTT. Its translation is CASSSLGLAAGELFF. The gene calls are TRBV27 and TRBJ2-2; 11 positions match TRBD2. Germline V lookup: CDR1 MNHEY, CDR2 SMNVEV (reference sequence). The CDR3 sequence is 15 residues long. V gave up 4 bases and J gave up 6 bases; unmatched junction bases: 4.